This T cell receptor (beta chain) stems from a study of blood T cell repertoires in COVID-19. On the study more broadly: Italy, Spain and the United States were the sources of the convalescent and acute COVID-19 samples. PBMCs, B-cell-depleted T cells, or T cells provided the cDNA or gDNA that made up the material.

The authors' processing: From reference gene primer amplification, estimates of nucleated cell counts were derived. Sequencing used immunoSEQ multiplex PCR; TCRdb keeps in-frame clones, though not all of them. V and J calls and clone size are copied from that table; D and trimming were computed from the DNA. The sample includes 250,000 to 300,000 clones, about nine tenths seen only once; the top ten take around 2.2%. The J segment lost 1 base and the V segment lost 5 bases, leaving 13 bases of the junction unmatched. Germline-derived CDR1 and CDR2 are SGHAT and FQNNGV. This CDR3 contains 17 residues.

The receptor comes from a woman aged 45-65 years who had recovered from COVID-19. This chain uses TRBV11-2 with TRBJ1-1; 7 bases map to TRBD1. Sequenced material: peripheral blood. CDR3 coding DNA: TGTGCCAGCAGCCCCATACAGGGGAGAATTTCGAACACTGAAGCTTTCTTT. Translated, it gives CASSPIQGRISNTEAFF. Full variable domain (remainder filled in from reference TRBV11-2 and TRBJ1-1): EAGVAQSPRYKIIEKRQSVAFWCNPISGHATLYWYQQILGQGPKLLIQFQNNGVVDDSQLPKDRFSAERLKGVDSTLKIQPAKLEDSAVYLCASSPIQGRISNTEAFFGQGTRLTVV.